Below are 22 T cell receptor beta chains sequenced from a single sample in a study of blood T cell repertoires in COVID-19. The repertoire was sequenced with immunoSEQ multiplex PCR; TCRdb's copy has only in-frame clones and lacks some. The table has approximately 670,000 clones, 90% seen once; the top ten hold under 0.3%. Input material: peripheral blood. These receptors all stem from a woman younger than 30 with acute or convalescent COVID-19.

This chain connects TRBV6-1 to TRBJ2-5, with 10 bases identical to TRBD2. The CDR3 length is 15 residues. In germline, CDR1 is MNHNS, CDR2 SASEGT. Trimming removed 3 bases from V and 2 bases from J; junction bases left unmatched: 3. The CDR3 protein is CASSEASGGQETQYF. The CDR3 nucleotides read TGTGCCAGCAGTGAGGCTAGCGGGGGTCAAGAGACCCAGTACTTC.

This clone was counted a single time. The CDR3 region has the DNA TGTGCCAGCAGCTTTCCAGGCGGGGAAAGTGGCTACACCTTC. As protein: CASSFPGGESGYTF. The chain has TRBV7-9 and TRBJ1-2; D unresolved. This CDR3 comprises 14 residues. The V end was cut by 3 bases, the J end by 7 bases, with 15 bases between. Germline CDR1 and CDR2: SEHNR and FQNEAQ (reference sequence).

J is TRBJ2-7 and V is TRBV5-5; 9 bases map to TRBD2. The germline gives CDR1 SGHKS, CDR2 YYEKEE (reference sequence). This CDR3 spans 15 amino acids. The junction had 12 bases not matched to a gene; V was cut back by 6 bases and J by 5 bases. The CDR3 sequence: CASTLGLAGLHEQYF. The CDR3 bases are TGTGCCAGCACCCTGGGACTAGCCGGGCTCCACGAGCAGTACTTC.

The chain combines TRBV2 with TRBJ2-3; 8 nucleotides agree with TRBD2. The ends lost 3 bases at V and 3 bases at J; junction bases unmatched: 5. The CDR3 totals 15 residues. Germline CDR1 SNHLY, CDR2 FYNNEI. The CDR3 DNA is TGTGCCAGCAGTGACGGGGGGGCTGGAACAGATACGCAGTATTTT. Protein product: CASSDGGAGTDTQYF.

CDR3 protein: CAIGTGNYGYTF. CDR3 nucleotide sequence: TGTGCCATAGGGACAGGCAACTATGGCTACACCTTC. The chain couples TRBV10-3 to TRBJ1-2; 8 bases match TRBD1. V lost 9 bases and J lost 2; bases outside the gene matches: 2. CDR1 and CDR2 (germline): ENHRY, SYGVKD. This CDR3 has 12 residues.

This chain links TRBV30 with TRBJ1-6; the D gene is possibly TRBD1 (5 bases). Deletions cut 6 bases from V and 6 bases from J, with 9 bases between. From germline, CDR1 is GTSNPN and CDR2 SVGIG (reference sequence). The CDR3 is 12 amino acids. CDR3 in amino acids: CACQGGNSPLHF. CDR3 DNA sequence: TGTGCCTGTCAGGGAGGTAATTCACCCCTCCACTTT.

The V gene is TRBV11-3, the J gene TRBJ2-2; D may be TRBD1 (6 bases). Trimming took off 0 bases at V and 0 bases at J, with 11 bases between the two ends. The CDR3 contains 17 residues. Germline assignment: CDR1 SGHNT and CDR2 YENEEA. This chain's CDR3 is CASSLDRAGANTGELFF. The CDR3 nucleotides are TGTGCCAGCAGCTTAGATAGGGCAGGGGCGAACACCGGGGAGCTGTTTTTT.

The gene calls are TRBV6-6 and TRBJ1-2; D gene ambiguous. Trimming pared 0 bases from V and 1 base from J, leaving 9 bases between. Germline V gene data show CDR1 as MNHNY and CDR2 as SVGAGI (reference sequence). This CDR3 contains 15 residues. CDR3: CASSYSNNFNYGYTF. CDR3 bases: TGTGCCAGCAGTTACTCGAATAACTTTAACTATGGCTACACCTTC.

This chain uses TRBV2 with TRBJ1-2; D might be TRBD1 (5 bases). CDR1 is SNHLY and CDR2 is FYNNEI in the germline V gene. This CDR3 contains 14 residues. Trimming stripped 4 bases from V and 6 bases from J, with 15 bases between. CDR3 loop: CASSGDGRVDGYTF. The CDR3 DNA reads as TGTGCCAGCAGTGGAGATGGCAGGGTGGATGGCTACACCTTC. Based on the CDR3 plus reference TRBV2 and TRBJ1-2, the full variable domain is EPEVTQTPSHQVTQMGQEVILRCVPISNHLYFYWYRQILGQKVEFLVSFYNNEISEKSEIFDDQFSVERPDGSNFTLKIRSTKLEDSAMYFCASSGDGRVDGYTFGSGTRLTVV.

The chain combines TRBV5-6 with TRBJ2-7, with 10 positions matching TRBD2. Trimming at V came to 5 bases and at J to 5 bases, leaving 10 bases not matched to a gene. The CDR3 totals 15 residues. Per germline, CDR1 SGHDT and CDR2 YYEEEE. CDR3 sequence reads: CASRDSGGPPHEQYF. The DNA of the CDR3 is TGTGCCAGCAGGGATAGCGGGGGGCCCCCCCACGAGCAGTACTTC.

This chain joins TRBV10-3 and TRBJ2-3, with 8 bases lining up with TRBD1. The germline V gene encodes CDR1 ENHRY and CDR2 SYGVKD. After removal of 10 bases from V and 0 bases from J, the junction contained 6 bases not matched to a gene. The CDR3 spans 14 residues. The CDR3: CANGQGGSTDTQYF. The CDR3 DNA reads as TGTGCCAACGGACAGGGCGGGAGCACAGATACGCAGTATTTT.

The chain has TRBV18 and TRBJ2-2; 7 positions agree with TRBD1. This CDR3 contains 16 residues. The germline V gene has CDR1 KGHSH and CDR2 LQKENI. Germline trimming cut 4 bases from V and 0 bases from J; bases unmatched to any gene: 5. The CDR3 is CASSRGTAPNTGELFF. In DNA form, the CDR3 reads TGTGCCAGCTCACGGGGGACAGCGCCGAACACCGGGGAGCTGTTTTTT.

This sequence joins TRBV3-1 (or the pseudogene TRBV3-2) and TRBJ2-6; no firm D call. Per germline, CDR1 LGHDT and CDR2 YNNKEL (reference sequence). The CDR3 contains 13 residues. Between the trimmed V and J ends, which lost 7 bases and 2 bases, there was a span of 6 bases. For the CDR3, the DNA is TGTGCCAGCATCCGAGCTGGGGCCAACGTCCTGACTTTC. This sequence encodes CASIRAGANVLTF.

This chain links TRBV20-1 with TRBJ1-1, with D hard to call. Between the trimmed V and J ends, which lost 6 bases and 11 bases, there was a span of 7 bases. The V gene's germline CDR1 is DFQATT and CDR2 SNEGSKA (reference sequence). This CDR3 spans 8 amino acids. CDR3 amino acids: CSAGLAFF. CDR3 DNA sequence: TGCAGTGCCGGGTTGGCTTTCTTT.

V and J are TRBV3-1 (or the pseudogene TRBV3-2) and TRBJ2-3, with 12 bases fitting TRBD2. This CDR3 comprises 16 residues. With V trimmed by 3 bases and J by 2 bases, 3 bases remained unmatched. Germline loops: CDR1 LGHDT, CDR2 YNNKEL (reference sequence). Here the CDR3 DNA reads TGTGCCAGCAGCCATAGACTAGCGGGGGACACAGATACGCAGTATTTT. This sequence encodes CASSHRLAGDTDTQYF.

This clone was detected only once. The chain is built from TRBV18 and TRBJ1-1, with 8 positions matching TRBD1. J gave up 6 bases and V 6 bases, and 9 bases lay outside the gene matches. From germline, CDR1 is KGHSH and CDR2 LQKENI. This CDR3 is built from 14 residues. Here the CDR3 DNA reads TGTGCCAGCTCGCCGAATCGACAGGGGTCTGAAGCTTTCTTT. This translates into CASSPNRQGSEAFF.

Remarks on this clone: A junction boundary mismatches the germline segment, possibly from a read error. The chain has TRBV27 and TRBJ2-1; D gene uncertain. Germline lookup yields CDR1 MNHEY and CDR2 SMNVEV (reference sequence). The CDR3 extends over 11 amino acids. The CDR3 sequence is CASSLPPLSVF. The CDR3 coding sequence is TGTGCCAGCAGTTTACCCCCCCTAAGTGTCTTC.

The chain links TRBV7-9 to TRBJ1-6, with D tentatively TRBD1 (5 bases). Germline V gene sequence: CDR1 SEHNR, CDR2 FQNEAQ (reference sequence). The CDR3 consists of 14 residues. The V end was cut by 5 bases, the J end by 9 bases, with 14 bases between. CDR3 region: CASSTDGGSSPLHF. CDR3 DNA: TGTGCCAGCAGCACAGATGGGGGGAGTTCACCCCTCCACTTT.

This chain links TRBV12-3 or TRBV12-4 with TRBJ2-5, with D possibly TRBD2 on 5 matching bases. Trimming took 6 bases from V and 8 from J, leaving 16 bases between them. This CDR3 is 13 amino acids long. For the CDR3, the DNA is TGTGCCAGCAGCCCTCGGCGGGTCGAAACCCAGTACTTC. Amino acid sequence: CASSPRRVETQYF.

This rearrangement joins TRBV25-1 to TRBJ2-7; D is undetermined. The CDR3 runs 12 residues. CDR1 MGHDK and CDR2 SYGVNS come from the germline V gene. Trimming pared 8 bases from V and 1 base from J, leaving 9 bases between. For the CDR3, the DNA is TGTGCCAGCTCCGGGTCATCCTACGAGCAGTACTTC. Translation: CASSGSSYEQYF.

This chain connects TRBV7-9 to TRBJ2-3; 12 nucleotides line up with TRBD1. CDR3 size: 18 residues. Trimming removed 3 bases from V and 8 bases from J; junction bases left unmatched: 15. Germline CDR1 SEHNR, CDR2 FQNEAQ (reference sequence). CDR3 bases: TGTGCCAGCAGCTTTTCGGGACTATGGGGACAGGGGGCGGGTACGCAGTATTTT. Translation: CASSFSGLWGQGAGTQYF.

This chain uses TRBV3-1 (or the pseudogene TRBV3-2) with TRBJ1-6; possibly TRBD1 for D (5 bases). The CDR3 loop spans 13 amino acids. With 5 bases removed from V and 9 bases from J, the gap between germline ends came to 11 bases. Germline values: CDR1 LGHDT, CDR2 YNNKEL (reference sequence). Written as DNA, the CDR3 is TGTGCCAGCAGCACCCTAGGGGCTTCACCCCTCCACTTT. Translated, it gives CASSTLGASPLHF.